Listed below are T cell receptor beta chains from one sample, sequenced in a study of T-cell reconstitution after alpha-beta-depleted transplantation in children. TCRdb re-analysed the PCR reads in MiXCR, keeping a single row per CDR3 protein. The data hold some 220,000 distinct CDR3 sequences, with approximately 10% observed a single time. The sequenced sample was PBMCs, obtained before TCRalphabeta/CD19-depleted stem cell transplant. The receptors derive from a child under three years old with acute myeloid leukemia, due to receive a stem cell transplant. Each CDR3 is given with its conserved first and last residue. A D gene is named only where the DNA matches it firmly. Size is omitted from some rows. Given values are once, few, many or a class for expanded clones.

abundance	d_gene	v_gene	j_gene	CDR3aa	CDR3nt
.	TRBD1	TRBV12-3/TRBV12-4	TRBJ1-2	CASSSNRDRDSYGYTF	TGTGCCAGCAGCTCCAACCGGGACAGGGATTCCTATGGCTACACCTTC
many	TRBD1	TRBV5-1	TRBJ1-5	CASSLGQDQPQHF	TGCGCCAGCAGCCTAGGACAGGATCAGCCCCAGCATTTT
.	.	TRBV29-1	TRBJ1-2	CSVGVGRGGYTF	TGCAGCGTTGGTGTCGGTAGGGGTGGCTACACCTTC
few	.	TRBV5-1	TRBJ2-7	CASSLTGLGYEQYF	TGCGCCAGCAGCTTAACGGGGCTGGGCTACGAGCAGTACTTC
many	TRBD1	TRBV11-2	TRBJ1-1	CASSLGGQGRATEAFF	TGTGCCAGCAGCTTAGGGGGACAGGGACGTGCCACTGAAGCTTTCTTT
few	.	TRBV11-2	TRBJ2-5	CASSDPETQYF	TGTGCCAGCAGCGACCCAGAGACCCAGTACTTC
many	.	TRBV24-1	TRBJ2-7	CATSGGGLNEQYF	TGTGCCACCAGTGGGGGGGGGCTCAACGAGCAGTACTTC
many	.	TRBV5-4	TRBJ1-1	CASTFGGNTEAFF	TGTGCCAGCACCTTTGGGGGGAACACTGAAGCTTTCTTT
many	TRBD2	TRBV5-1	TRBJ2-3	CASSLATTSGSTDTQYF	TGCGCCAGCAGCTTGGCCACTACTAGCGGGAGCACAGATACGCAGTATTTT
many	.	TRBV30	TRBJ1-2	CAWSVDNYGYTF	TGTGCCTGGAGTGTTGATAACTATGGCTACACCTTC
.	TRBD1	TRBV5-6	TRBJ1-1	CASSLVRRGQSSEAFF	TGTGCCAGCAGCTTGGTGCGCAGGGGGCAAAGTTCTGAAGCTTTCTTT
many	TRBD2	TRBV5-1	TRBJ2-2	CASSLGLAATTGELFF	TGCGCCAGCAGCTTGGGACTAGCGGCAACCACCGGGGAGCTGTTTTTT
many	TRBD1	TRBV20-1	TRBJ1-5	CSARAGTANQPQHF	TGCAGTGCTAGAGCCGGGACAGCTAATCAGCCCCAGCATTTT
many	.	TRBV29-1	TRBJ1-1	CSVAYRDDTEAFF	TGCAGCGTTGCATACAGGGATGACACTGAAGCTTTCTTT
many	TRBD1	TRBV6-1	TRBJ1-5	CASSVDRGRGPQHF	TGTGCCAGCAGTGTAGACAGGGGACGGGGGCCCCAGCATTTT
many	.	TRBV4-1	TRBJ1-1	CASSQMMYTEAFF	TGCGCCAGCAGCCAAATGATGTACACTGAAGCTTTCTTT